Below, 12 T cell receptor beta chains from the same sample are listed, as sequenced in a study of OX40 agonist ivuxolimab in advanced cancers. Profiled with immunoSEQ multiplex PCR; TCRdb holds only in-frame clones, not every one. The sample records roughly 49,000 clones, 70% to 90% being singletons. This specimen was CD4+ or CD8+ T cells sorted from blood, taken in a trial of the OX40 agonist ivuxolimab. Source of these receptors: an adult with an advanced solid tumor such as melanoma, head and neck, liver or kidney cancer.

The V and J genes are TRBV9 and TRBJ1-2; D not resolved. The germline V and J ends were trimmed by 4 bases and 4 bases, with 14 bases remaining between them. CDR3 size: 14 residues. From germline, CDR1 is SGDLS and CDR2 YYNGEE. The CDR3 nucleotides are TGTGCCAGCAGCTCTACAGACGGAATCTATGGCTACACCTTC. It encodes CASSSTDGIYGYTF.

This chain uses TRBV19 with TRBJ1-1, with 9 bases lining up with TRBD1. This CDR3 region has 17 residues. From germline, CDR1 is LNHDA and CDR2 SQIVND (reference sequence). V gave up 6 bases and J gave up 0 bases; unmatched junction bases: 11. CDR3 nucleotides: TGTGCCAGTAGCCGATCCGGGACAGGGATTGTGAACACTGAAGCTTTCTTT. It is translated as CASSRSGTGIVNTEAFF.

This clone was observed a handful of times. This chain's CDR3 is CSAISGGYTF. The CDR3 bases are TGCAGTGCTATATCTGGGGGCTACACCTTC. The chain joins TRBV20-1 to TRBJ1-2, with no clear D. The V gene's germline CDR1 is DFQATT and CDR2 SNEGSKA (reference sequence). The V and J ends lost 4 bases and 8 bases respectively, with 8 bases between them. The CDR3 totals 10 residues.

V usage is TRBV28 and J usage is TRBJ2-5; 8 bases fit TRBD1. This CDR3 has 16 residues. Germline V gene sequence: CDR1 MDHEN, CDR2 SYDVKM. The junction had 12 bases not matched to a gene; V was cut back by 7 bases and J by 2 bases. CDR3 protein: CASTFPGTGTQETQYF. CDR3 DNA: TGTGCCAGCACCTTCCCCGGGACAGGCACACAAGAGACCCAGTACTTC. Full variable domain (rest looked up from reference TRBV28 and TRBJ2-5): DVKVTQSSRYLVKRTGEKVFLECVQDMDHENMFWYRQDPGLGLRLIYFSYDVKMKEKGDIPEGYSVSREKKERFSLILESASTNQTSMYLCASTFPGTGTQETQYFGPGTRLLVL.

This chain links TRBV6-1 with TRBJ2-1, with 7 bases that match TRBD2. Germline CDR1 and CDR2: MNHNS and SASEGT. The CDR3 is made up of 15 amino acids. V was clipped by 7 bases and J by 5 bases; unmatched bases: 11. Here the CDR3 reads CASTPGGPPNNEQFF. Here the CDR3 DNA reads TGTGCCAGCACCCCGGGGGGACCTCCTAACAATGAGCAGTTCTTC.

CDR3 nucleotides: TGTGCCAGCAGTTTGACTAGCGGAACCCACGAGCAGTACTTC. This translates into CASSLTSGTHEQYF. This chain joins TRBV27 and TRBJ2-7; 9 nucleotides agree with TRBD2. J gave up 5 bases and V 3 bases, and 5 bases lay outside the gene matches. CDR1 and CDR2 (germline): MNHEY, SMNVEV (reference sequence). The CDR3 is made up of 14 amino acids.

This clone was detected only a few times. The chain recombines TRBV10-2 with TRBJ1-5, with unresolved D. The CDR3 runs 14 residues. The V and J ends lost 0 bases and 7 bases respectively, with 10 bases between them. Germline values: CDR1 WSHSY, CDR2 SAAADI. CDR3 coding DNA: TGCGCCAGCAGTGAGTCGGCGGGTTGGCAGCCCCAGCATTTT. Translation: CASSESAGWQPQHF.

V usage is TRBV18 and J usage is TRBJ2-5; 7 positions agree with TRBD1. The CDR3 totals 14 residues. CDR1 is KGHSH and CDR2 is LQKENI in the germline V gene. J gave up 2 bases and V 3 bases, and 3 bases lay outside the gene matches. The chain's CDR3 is CASSPGQTQETQYF. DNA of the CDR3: TGTGCCAGCTCACCGGGACAGACTCAAGAGACCCAGTACTTC.

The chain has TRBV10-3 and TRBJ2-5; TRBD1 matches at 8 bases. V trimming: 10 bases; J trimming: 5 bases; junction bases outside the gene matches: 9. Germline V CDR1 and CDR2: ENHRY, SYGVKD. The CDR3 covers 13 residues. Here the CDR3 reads CATHQGAGETQYF. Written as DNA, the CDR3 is TGTGCCACGCATCAGGGGGCAGGGGAGACCCAGTACTTC.

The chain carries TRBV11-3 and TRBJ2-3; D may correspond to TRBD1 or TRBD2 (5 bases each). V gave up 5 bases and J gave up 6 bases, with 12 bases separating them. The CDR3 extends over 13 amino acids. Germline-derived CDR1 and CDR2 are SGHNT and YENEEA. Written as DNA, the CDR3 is TGTGCCAGCAGCCGCCCGGGGCCCGATACGCAGTATTTT. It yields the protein CASSRPGPDTQYF.

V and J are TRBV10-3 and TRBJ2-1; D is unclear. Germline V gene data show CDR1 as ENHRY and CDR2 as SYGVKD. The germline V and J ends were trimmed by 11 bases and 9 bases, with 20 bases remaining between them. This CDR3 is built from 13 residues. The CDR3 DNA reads TGTGCCGCCACCCGGGTCGAAGAAAGTGAGCAGTTCTTC. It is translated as CAATRVEESEQFF.

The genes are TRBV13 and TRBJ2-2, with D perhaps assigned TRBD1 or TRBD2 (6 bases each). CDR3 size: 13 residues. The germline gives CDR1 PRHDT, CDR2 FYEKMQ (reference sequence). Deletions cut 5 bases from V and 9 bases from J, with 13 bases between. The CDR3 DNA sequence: TGTGCCAGCAGCCTTCCGGGGGCCCGGGAGCTGTTTTTT. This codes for CASSLPGARELFF.